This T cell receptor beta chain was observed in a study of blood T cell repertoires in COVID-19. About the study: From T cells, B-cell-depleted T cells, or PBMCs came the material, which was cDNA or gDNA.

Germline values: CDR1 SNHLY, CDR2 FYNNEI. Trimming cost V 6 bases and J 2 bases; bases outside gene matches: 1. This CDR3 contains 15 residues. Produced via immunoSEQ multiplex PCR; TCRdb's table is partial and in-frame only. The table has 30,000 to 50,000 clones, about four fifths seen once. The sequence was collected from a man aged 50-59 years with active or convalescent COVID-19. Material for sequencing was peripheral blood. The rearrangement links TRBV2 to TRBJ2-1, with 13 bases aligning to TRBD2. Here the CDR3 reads CASSGTSGTYNEQFF. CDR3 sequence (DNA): TGTGCCAGCAGCGGGACTAGCGGGACCTACAATGAGCAGTTCTTC.